A single T cell receptor beta chain is shown here with its context. Its antigen is undetermined. The libraries were made with immunoSEQ version 4 in survey mode. Using immunoSEQ multiplex PCR, the repertoire was profiled, and TCRdb retains in-frame clones only, with some absent. This sample has 35,000 to 40,000 clones, with 87% found just once. The V end was cut by 8 bases, the J end by 7 bases, with 11 bases between. Germline lookup yields CDR1 MNHEY and CDR2 SVGAGI. This CDR3 has 12 residues. The sample comes from a study of persistence of HIV-infected CD4 T cells. Cells were stimulated nonspecifically with anti-CD3/anti-CD28 magnetic beads. Sorting of responding CD4+ T cells relied on upregulated CD40 ligand together with CD69.

The chain links TRBV6-5 to TRBJ2-2; D remains ambiguous. This receptor was obtained from an adult man with HIV who was CMV-seropositive. Material: CD4+ T cells sorted from PBMCs after roughly 20-hour stimulation, obtained from a patient who received antiretroviral therapy. DNA for the CDR3: TGTGCCAGCTGGGCTGCAGTCGGGGAGCTGTTTTTT. Protein product: CASWAAVGELFF.